A selection of T cell receptor beta chains follows, all from one sample in a study of shared clonotypes between healthy human individuals. Profiling relied on immunoSEQ multiplex PCR, and the TCRdb table lists in-frame clones only, not all of them. The top ten hold about 0.13% of the sample, which has 2 million to 2.5 million clones, more than 90% seen once. The sample comprised naive CD4+ T cells sorted from blood. The receptor source for this set is a man aged 18 to 30 in good health. Each CDR3 is given with its conserved first and last residue. The order of the fields is D gene, J gene, clone size, V gene, CDR3 DNA, CDR3 protein. A D gene is named only where the DNA matches it firmly. The listing skips clone size in some rows; elsewhere it reads once, few, many or a size class.

>.|TRBJ1-2|.|TRBV28
TGTGCCGGACCTCATGAGGGTTCGAATGGCTACACCTTC
CAGPHEGSNGYTF
>.|TRBJ2-1|.|TRBV7-9
TGTGCCAGCAGCTTAGCGGCCGGGGCTGCCTACAATGAGCAGTTCTTC
CASSLAAGAAYNEQFF
>.|TRBJ1-4|.|TRBV7-9
TGTGCCAGCAGCCCGATACAAGCAATTAATGAAAAACTGTTTTTT
CASSPIQAINEKLFF
>TRBD2|TRBJ2-1|once|TRBV4-1
TGCGCCAGCAGCCAAGAACTAGCGGGACTCTACAATGAGCAGTTCTTC
CASSQELAGLYNEQFF
>.|TRBJ1-6|.|TRBV7-8
TGTGCCAGCAGCTTGGGGACGGAGAATTCACCCCTCCACTTT
CASSLGTENSPLHF
>TRBD1|TRBJ1-5|.|TRBV6-1
TGTGCCAGCAGTGGCCGGACAGGGGGCGTCTATCAGCCCCAGCATTTT
CASSGRTGGVYQPQHF
>.|TRBJ2-6|.|TRBV7-2
TGTGCCAGCAGTTTGATGGGCTCTGGGGCCAACGTCCTGACTTTC
CASSLMGSGANVLTF
>.|TRBJ2-3|.|TRBV6-5
TGTGCCAGCAGTTCATTCGGGGGTCAGAGTACGCAGTATTTT
CASSSFGGQSTQYF
>.|TRBJ1-4|once|TRBV30
TGTGCCTGGAGTGGGAGAGATTTGGATGAAAAACTGTTTTTT
CAWSGRDLDEKLFF
>.|TRBJ1-1|.|TRBV6-6
TGTGCCAGCAATTTAGGGACTGTGAACACTGAAGCTTTCTTT
CASNLGTVNTEAFF
>TRBD2|TRBJ2-7|.|TRBV4-1
TGCGCCAGCAGCCTATATTCTAGCGGGAGCACCCTCGGCGAGCAGTACTTC
CASSLYSSGSTLGEQYF
>.|TRBJ2-1|.|TRBV7-9
TGTGCCAGCAGCCTCCTCGGAAAAAACACCTACAATGAGCAGTTCTTC
CASSLLGKNTYNEQFF
>TRBD1|TRBJ2-5|.|TRBV10-1
TGCGCCAGCAGTGGGACAGGGGGTTTGAAGACCCAGTACTTC
CASSGTGGLKTQYF
>TRBD2|TRBJ2-5|.|TRBV5-4
TGTGCCAGCAGCTTGGGCAGGGAGGGGACCCAGTACTTC
CASSLGREGTQYF
>.|TRBJ2-7|.|TRBV6-1
TGTGCCAGCAGTGAAGCATGGAACTACGAGCAGTACTTC
CASSEAWNYEQYF
>.|TRBJ1-4|.|TRBV30
TGTGCCTGGACTTGGCCTAGGGAAAGTGAAAAACTGTTTTTT
CAWTWPRESEKLFF
>.|TRBJ1-1|.|TRBV6-1
TGTGCCAGCAAGGGGGGGCAGCTCGGGAACACTGAAGCTTTCTTT
CASKGGQLGNTEAFF
>TRBD1|TRBJ2-7|.|TRBV5-1
TGCGCCAGCAGCGTCTCCGGGACAGGTTCCTACGAGCAGTACTTC
CASSVSGTGSYEQYF
>.|TRBJ2-7|.|TRBV14
TGTGCCAGCAGCCGGACTGAGAAAGAGCAGTACTTC
CASSRTEKEQYF
>.|TRBJ1-5|.|TRBV2
TGTGCCAGCAGGGACTTTAGCAATCAGCCCCAGCATTTT
CASRDFSNQPQHF
>.|TRBJ1-1|.|TRBV30
TGTGCCTGGAGTGTACGGCCCAGGAACACTGAAGCTTTCTTT
CAWSVRPRNTEAFF
>.|TRBJ1-1|.|TRBV14
TGTGCCAGCAGCCAAGATTGGAGGATCACTGAAGCTTTCTTT
CASSQDWRITEAFF